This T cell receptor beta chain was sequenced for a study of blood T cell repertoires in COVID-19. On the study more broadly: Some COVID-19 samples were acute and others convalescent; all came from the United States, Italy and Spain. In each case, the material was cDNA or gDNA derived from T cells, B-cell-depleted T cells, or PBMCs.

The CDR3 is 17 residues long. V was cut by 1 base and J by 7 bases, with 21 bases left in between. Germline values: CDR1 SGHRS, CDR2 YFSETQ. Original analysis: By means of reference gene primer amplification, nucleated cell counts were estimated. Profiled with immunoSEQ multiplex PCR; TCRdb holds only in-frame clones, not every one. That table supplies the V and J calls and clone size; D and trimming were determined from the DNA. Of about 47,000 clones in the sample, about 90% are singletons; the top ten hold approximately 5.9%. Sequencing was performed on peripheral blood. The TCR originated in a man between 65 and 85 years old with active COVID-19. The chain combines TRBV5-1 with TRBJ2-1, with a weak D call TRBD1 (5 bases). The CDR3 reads CASSLKESVGAQNEQFF. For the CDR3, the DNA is TGCGCCAGCAGCTTGAAGGAATCGGTAGGGGCGCAAAATGAGCAGTTCTTC.